This T cell receptor beta chain appears in the sequencing data of a study of Graves' ophthalmopathy and Graves' hyperthyroidism. From RNA, the CDR3 regions of TCR beta chains were amplified and sequenced. The workflow started with a first-round RT-PCR run with HTBI primers and then moved on to a second-round multiplex PCR. MiXCR, applied by TCRdb to the multiplex PCR reads, yields one record per CDR3 protein. The repertoire includes some 370,000 distinct CDR3 sequences, approximately 17% of them detected once, and 2.4% sits in the top ten. This clonotype was recorded at least ten times. The sequenced material came from peripheral blood. The receptor comes from an adult woman with stable Graves' hyperthyroidism.

DNA of the CDR3: TGTGCCAGCAGTTTTTCGGCGGGGTGGAGCAATCAGCCCCAGCATTTT. The encoded protein is CASSFSAGWSNQPQHF. This chain connects TRBV28 to TRBJ1-5; no clear D. V lost 3 bases to trimming and J lost 1 base, with 13 bases between them. Per germline, CDR1 MDHEN and CDR2 SYDVKM. The CDR3 has 16 amino acids.